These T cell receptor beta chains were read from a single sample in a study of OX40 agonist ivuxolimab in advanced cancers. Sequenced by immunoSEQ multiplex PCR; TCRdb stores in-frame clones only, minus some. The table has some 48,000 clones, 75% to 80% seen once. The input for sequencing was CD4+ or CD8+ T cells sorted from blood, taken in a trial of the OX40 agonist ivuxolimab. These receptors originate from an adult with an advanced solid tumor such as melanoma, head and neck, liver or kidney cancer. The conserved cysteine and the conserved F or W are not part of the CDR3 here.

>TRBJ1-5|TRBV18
ASSPGQSAQPQH
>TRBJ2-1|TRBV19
ASSINSVGLNEQF
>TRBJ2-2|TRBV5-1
ASRRTGGRTNTGELF
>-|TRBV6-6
ALAGASHSYEQY
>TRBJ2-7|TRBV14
ASSPLGGRTYEQY
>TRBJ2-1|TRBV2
ASSEPEEIDIYEQF
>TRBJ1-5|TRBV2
ASSRNEQPQH
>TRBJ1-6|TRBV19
ASSIVGRGSYSPLH
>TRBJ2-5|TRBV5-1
ASSFAPSGDAETQY
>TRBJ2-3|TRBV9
ASRVTGDPQISPDTQY
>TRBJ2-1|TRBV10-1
ASRAGGGNEQF
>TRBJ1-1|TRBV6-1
ASRSGRGTEAF
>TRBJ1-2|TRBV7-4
ASSQGQGYGYT
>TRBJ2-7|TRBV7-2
ASSFLWGHEQY
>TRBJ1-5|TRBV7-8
ASSQVTGFNQPQH
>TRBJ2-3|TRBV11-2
ASSDSGLVVPPDTQY
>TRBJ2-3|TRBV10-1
ASSPGTSGISTDTQY
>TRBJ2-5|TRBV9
ASSVGGGNGGETQY
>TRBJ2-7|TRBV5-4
ASSSSGRAVYEQY
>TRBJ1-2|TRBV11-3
ASSLGGGLGYT
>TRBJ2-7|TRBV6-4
AGTPGTGLYEQY
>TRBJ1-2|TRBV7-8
ASSLIRQGAGGYT
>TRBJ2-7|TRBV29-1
SVRGGGEQY
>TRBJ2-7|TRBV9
ASSESQGGETEQY
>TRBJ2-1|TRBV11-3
ASSRTSSHEQF
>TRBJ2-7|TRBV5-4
ASSKTGLAGSYEQY
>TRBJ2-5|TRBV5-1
ASSSIAGGSETQY
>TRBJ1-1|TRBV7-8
ASSPGWGSQAF
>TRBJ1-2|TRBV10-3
AISEGVPYGYT
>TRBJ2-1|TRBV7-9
ASSFTGYGQF
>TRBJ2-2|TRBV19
ASSSRQGPRGELF
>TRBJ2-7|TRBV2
ASSERGAGGEQY
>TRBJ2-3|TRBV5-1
ASSLNSENTQY
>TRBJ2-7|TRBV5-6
ASSLSYGRPIYEQY
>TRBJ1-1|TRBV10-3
AISAAGGGYTEAF